This T cell receptor (beta chain) comes out of a study of cytomegalovirus exposure and HLA in healthy donors. Study-wide results and caveats: HLA allele associations emerged for roughly 16,000 TCR beta sequences in a later analysis, at 0.05 false discovery rate. Data from an earlier analysis indicated that most TCR beta V segments were productive either about 90% or about 30% of the time. According to the study, 160 or so TCR beta chains were cytomegalovirus-associated.

A multiplex PCR was run with 60 Vbeta primers and 13 Jbeta primers. Original analysis: Unique TCR beta chains totaled 65 million to 95 million in a later count, with roughly 12 million of them shared. TCRdb's table, derived via immunoSEQ multiplex PCR, lists solely in-frame clones and lacks some. V and J calls and clone size are as listed in that table; D and trimming were resolved from the DNA. The sample table includes 65,000 to 85,000 clones. V shed 6 bases and J shed 2 bases, with 13 bases lying between them. CDR3 length: 13 residues. CDR1 and CDR2 (germline): SQVTM, ANQGSEA. Worth noting for this clone: Its specificity is not known.

Sequenced sample: PBMCs. The sequence was collected from a female donor in good health and CMV-seropositive. The J gene is TRBJ1-2, the V gene TRBV29-1; D might be TRBD1 (5 bases). DNA of the CDR3: TGCAGCGTCGAACAGGTTATGAACTATGGCTACACCTTC. It specifies CSVEQVMNYGYTF.